This T cell receptor (beta chain) was sequenced for a study of siplizumab effects on memory and regulatory T cells. V was trimmed by 1 base and J by 0 bases, leaving 10 bases between them. Per the germline V gene, CDR1 is MNHNS and CDR2 is SASEGT. The CDR3 runs 15 residues. The data were produced by immunoSEQ multiplex PCR, yet TCRdb's version contains in-frame clones alone and is incomplete. The table includes about 97,000 clones, around 90% detected once. This clonotype was sampled from a human donor in good health. Specimen: non-Treg CD4+ T cells sorted from blood. V and J are TRBV6-1 and TRBJ2-7; TRBD1 is a possible D gene (6 bases). The CDR3 DNA follows: TGTGCCAGCAGTGAAGGAACAGGGTACTCCTACGAGCAGTACTTC. It encodes CASSEGTGYSYEQYF.